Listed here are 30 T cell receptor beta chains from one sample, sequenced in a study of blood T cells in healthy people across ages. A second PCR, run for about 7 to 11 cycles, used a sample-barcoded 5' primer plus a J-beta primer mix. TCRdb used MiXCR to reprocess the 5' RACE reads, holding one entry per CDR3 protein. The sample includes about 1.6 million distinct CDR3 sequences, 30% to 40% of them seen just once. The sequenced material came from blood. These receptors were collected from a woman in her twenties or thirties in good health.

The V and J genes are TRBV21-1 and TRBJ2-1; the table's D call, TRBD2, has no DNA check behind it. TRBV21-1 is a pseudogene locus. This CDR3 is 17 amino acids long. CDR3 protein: CASSKVGPRAPYNEQFF. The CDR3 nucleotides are TGTGCCAGCAGCAAAGTGGGGCCTCGGGCCCCTTACAATGAGCAGTTCTTC.

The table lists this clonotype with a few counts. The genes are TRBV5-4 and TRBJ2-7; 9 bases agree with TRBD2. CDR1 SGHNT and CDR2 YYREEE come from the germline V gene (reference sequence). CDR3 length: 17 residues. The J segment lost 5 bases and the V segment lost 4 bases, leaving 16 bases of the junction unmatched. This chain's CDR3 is CASSPGGGRALPNEQYF. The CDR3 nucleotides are TGTGCCAGCAGCCCCGGGGGCGGGAGGGCCCTCCCTAACGAGCAGTACTTC.

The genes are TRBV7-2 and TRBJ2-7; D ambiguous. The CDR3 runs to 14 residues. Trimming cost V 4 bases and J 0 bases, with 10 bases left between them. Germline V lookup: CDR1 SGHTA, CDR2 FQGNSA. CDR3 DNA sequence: TGTGCCAGCAGCTCAACCCAGGACTCCTACGAGCAGTACTTC. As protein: CASSSTQDSYEQYF.

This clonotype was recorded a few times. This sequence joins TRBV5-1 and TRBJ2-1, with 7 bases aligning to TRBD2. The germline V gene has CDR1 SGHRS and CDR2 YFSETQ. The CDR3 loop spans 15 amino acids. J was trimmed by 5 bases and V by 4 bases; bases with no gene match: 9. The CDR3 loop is CASSPEPAGNNEQFF. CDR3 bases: TGCGCCAGCAGCCCTGAGCCAGCGGGGAACAATGAGCAGTTCTTC.

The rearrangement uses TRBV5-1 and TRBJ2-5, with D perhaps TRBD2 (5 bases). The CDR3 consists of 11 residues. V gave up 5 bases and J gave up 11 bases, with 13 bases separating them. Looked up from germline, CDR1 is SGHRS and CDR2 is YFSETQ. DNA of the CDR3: TGCGCCAGCAGAGGAGGCTGGGAGCAGTACTTC. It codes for CASRGGWEQYF.

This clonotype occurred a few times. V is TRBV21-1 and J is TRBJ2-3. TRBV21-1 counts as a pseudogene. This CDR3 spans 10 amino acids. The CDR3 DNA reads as TGTGCCACTACCTGGTATACGCAGTATTTT. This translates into CATTWYTQYF.

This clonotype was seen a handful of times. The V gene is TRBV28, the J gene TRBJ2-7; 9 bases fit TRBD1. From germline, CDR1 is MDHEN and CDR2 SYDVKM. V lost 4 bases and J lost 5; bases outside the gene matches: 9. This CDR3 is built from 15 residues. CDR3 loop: CASSSEGQGSHEQYF. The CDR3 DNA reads TGTGCCAGCAGTTCCGAGGGACAGGGTAGCCACGAGCAGTACTTC.

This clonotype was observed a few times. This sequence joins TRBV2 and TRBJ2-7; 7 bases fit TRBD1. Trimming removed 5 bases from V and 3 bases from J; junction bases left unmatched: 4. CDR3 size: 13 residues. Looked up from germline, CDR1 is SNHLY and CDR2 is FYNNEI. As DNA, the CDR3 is TGTGCCAGCAGTTGGGACAGCAACTACGAGCAGTACTTC. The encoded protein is CASSWDSNYEQYF.

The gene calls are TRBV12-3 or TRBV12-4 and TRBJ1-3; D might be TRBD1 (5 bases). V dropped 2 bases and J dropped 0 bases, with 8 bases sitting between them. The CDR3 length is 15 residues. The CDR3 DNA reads TGTGCCAGCAGTTTATCCGACAGCTCTGGAAACACCATATATTTT. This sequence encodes CASSLSDSSGNTIYF.

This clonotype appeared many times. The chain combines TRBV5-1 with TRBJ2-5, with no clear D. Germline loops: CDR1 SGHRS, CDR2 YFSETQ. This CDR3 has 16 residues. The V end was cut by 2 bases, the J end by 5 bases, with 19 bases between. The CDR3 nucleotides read TGCGCCAGCAGCTTCGGCCCCGCGGAATCTAGGGAGACCCAGTACTTC. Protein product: CASSFGPAESRETQYF.

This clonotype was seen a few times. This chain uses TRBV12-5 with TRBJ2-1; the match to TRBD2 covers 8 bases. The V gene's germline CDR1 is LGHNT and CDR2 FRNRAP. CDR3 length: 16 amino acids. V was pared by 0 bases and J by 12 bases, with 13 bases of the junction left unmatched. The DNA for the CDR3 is TGTGCTAGTGGTTTGGTACTAGGAGCGGGGGAGTTCTGGCAGTTCTTC. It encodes CASGLVLGAGEFWQFF.

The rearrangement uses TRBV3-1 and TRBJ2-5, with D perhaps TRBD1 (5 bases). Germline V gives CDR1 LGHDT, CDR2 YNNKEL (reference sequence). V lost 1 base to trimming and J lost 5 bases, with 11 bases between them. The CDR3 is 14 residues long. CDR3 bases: TGTGCCAGCAGCCAAGTAAAGGGGCCCGAGACCCAGTACTTC. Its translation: CASSQVKGPETQYF.

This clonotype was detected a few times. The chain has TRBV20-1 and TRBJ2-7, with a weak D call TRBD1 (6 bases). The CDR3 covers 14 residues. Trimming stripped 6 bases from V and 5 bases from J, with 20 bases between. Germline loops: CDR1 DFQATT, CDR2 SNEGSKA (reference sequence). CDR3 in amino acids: CSASPTGETHEQYF. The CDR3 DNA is TGCAGTGCATCTCCGACAGGCGAAACGCACGAGCAGTACTTC.

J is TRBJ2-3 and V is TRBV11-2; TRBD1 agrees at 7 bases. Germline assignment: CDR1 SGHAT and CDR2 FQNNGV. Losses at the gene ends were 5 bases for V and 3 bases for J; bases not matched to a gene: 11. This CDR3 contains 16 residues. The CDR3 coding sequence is TGTGCCAGCAGCCTAAACCCGGGACAGAAAACAGATACGCAGTATTTT. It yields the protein CASSLNPGQKTDTQYF.

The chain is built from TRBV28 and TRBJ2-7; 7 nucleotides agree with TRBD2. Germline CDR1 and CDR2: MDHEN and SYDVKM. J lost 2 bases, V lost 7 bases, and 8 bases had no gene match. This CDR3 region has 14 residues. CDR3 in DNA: TGTGCCAGCAACCTTTCCGGGAGGACCTACGAGCAGTACTTC. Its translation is CASNLSGRTYEQYF.

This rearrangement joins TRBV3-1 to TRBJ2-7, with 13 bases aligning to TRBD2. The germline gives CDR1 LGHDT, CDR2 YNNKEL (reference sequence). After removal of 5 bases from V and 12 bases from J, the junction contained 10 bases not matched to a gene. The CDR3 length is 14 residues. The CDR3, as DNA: TGTGCCAGCAGCTCAGGACTAGCGGGAGAAGTGAGGTACTTC. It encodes CASSSGLAGEVRYF.

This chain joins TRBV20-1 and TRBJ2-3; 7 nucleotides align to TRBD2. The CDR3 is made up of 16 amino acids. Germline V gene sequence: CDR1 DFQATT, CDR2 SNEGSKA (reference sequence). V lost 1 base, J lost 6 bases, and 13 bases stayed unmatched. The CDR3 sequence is CSARGVLTSEVDTQYF. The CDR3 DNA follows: TGCAGTGCTAGAGGAGTGTTAACTAGCGAGGTCGATACGCAGTATTTT.

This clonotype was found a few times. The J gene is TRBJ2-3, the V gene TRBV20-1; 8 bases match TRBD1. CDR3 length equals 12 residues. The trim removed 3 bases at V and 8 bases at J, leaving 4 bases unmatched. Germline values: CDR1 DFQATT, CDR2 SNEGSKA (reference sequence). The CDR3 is CSASRGQATQYF. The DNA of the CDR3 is TGCAGTGCTAGCAGGGGGCAGGCTACGCAGTATTTT.

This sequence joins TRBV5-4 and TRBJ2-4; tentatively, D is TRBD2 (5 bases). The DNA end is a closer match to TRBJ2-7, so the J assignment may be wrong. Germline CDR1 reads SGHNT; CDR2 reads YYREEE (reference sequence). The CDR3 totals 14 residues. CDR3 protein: CASSGEPGGYEQYF. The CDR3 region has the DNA TGTGCCAGCAGCGGGGAACCAGGAGGCTACGAGCAGTACTTC.

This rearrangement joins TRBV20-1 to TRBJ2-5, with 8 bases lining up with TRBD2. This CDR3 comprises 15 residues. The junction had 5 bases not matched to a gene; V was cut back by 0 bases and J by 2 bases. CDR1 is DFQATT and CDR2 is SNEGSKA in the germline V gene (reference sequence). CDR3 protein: CSAREQRGTQETQYF. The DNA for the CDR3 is TGCAGTGCTAGAGAACAGCGGGGGACGCAAGAGACCCAGTACTTC.

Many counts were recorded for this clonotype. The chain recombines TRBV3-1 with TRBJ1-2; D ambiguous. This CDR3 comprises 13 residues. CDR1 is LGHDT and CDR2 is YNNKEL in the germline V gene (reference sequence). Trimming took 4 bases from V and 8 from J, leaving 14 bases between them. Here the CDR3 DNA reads TGTGCCAGCAGCCCCAAGCACACTGGCGGCTACACCTTC. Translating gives CASSPKHTGGYTF. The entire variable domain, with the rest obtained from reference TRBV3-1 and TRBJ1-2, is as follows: DTAVSQTPKYLVTQMGNDKSIKCEQNLGHDTMYWYKQDSKKFLKIMFSYNNKELIINETVPNRFSPKSPDKAHLNLHINSLELGDSAVYFCASSPKHTGGYTFGSGTRLTVV.

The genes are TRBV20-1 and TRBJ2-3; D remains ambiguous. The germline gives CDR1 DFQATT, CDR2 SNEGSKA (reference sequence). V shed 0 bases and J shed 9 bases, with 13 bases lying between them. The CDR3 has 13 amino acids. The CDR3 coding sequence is TGCAGTGCTAGAGAACCCAGGACCCTAACGCAGTATTTT. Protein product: CSAREPRTLTQYF.

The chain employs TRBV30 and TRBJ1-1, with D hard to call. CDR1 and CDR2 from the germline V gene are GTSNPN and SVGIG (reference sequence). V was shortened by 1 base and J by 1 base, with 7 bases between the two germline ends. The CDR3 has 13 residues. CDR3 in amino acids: CAWSAQKNTEAFF. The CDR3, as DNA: TGTGCCTGGAGTGCGCAAAAGAACACTGAAGCTTTCTTT.

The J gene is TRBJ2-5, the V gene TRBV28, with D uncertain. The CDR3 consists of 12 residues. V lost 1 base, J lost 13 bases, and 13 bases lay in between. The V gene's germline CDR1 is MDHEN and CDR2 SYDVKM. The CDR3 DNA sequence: TGTGCCAGCAGTTTATCCCGGACCGGCCTGTACTTC. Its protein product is CASSLSRTGLYF.

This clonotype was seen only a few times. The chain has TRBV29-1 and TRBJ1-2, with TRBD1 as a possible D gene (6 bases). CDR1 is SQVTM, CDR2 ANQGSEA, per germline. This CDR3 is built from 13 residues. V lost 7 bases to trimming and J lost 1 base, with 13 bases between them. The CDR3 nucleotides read TGCAGCGCCGCAACAGGGAATAACTATGGCTACACCTTC. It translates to CSAATGNNYGYTF.

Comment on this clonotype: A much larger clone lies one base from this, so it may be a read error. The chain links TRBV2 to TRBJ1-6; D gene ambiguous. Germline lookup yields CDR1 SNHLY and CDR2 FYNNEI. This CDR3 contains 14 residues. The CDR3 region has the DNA TGTGCCAGCAGTGATGAGCTCGGTAATTCACCCCCCCACTTT. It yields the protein CASSDELGNSPPHF.

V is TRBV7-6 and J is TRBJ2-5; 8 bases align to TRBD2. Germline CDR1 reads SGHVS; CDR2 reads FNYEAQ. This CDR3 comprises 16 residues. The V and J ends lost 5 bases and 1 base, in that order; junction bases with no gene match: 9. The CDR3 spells CASSPGLALIQETQYF. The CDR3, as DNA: TGTGCCAGCAGCCCAGGACTAGCCCTAATCCAAGAGACCCAGTACTTC.

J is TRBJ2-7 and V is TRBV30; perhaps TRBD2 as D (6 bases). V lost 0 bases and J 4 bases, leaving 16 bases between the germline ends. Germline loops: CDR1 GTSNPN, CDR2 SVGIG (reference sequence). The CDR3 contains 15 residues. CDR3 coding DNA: TGTGCCTGGAGTGTGGGTCTGGGAGGTGGATACGAGCAGTACTTC. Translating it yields CAWSVGLGGGYEQYF.

The CDR3 DNA sequence: TGTGCCAGCAATCCCTCGAGCTCCTATAATTCACCCCTCCACTTT. Its protein is CASNPSSSYNSPLHF. The chain has TRBV6-1 and TRBJ1-6, with unresolved D. The CDR3 extends over 15 amino acids. In germline, CDR1 is MNHNS, CDR2 SASEGT. V shed 7 bases and J shed 0 bases, with 10 bases lying between them.

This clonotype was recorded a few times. CDR3 loop: CASSQETRAAYGYTF. The CDR3, as DNA: TGTGCCAGCAGCCAAGAAACGCGGGCGGCCTATGGCTACACCTTC. The chain couples TRBV3-1 to TRBJ1-2; D unresolved. V gave up 0 bases and J gave up 4 bases, with 12 bases separating them. The CDR3 length is 15 residues. Per germline, CDR1 LGHDT and CDR2 YNNKEL (reference sequence).